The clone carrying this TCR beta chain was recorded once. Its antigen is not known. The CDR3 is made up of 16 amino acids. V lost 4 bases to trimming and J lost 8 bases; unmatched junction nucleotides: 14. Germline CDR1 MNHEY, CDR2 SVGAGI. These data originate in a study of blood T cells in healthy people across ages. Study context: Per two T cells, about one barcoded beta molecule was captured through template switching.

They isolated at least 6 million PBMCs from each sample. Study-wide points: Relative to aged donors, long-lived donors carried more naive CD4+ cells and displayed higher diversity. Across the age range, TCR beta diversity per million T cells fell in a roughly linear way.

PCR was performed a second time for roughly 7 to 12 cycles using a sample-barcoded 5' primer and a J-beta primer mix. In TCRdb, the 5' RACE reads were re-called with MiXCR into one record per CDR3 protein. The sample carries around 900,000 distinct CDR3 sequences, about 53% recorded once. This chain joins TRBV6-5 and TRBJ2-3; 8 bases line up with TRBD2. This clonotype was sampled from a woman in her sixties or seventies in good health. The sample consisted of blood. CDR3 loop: CASSSPGREGKGTQYF. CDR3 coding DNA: TGTGCCAGCAGTTCCCCCGGACGGGAGGGCAAGGGTACGCAGTATTTT.